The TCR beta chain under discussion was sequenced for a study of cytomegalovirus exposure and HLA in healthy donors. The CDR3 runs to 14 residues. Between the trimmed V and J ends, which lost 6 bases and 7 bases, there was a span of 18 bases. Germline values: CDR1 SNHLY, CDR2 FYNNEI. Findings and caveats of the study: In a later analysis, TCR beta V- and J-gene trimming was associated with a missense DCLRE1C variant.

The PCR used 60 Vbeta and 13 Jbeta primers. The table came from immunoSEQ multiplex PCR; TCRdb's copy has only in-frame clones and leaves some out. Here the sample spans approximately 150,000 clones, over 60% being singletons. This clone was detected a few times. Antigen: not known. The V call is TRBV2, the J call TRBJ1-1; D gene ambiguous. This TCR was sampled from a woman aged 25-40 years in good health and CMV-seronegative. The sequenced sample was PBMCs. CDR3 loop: CASRVGLMAGEAFF. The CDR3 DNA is TGTGCCAGCAGGGTTGGGCTCATGGCGGGTGAAGCTTTCTTT.